The source of this T cell receptor (beta chain) is a study of T cell clones after liver transplantation. Study overall: Until 12-24 months post-transplant, subjects got standard immunosuppression and no induction.

Using immunoSEQ multiplex PCR, the repertoire was profiled, and TCRdb retains in-frame clones only, with some absent. Altogether roughly 100,000 clones are present, around four fifths being singletons, with the ten largest covering over 0.75%. CDR1 is LNHNV and CDR2 is YYDKDF in the germline V gene (reference sequence). There are 17 residues in the CDR3. The J segment lost 1 base and the V segment lost 0 bases, leaving 6 bases of the junction unmatched. The receptor was isolated from a human donor who received a liver transplant. Source: CD4+ T cells from blood, taken before liver transplant. The chain has TRBV15 and TRBJ2-1; 7 bases match TRBD2. CDR3 loop: CATSRDAGVRSYNEQFF. In DNA, the CDR3 is TGTGCCACCAGCAGAGACGCGGGAGTAAGGTCCTACAATGAGCAGTTCTTC.